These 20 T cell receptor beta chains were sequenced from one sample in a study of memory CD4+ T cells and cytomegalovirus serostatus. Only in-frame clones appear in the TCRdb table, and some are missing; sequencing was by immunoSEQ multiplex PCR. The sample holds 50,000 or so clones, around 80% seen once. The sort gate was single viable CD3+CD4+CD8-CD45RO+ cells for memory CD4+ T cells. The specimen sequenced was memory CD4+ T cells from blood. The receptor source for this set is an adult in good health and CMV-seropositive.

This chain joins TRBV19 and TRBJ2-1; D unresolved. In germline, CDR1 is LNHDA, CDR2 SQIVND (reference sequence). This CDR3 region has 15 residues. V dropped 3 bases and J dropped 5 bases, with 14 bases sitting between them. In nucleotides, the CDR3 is TGTGCCAGTAGTATCCCAGGAGATAGGAACAATGAGCAGTTCTTC. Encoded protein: CASSIPGDRNNEQFF.

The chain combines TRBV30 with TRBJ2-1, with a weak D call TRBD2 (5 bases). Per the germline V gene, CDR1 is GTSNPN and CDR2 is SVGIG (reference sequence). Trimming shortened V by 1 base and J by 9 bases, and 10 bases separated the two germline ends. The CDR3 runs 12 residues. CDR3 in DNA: TGTGCCTGGAGTGCCCGCCGGGGTGAGCAGTTCTTC. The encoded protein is CAWSARRGEQFF.

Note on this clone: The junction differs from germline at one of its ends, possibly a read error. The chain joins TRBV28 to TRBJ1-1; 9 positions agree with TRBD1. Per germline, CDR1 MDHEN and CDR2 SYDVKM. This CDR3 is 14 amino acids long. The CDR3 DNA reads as TGTGCCAGCATTCCGACAGGGGGGAACGCTGAAGCTTTCTTT. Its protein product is CASIPTGGNAEAFF.

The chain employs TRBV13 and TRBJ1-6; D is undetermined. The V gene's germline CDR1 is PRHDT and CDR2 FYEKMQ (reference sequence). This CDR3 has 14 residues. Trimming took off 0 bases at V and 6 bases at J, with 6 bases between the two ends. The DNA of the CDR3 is TGTGCCAGCAGCTTAGGGCAGTTTAATTCACCCCTCCACTTT. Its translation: CASSLGQFNSPLHF.

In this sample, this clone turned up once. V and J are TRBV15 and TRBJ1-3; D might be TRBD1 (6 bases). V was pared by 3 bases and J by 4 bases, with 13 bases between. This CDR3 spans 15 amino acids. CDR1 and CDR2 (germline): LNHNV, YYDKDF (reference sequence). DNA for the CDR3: TGTGCCACCAGCAGCACCAGGGGATCCGGAAACACCATATATTTT. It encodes CATSSTRGSGNTIYF.

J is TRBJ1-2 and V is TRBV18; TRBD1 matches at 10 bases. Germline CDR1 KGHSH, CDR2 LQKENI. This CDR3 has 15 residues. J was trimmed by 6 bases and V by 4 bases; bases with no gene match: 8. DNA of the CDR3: TGTGCCAGCTCACGACCACCCGGGACAGGGGATGGCTACACCTTC. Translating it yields CASSRPPGTGDGYTF.

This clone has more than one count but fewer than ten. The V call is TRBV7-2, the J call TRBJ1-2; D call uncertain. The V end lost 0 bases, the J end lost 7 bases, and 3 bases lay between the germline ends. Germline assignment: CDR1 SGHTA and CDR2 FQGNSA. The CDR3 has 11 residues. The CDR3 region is CASSLALGYTF. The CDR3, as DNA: TGTGCCAGCAGCTTAGCCCTTGGCTACACCTTC.

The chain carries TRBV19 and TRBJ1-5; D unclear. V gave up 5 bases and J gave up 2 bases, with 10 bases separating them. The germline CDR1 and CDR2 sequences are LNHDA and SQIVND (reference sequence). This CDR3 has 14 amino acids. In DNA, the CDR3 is TGTGCCAGTAGTGGCGGATGGGGCAATCAGCCCCAGCATTTT. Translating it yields CASSGGWGNQPQHF.

This chain's CDR3 is CASSFLGAGSGIDTQYF. DNA of the CDR3: TGCGCCAGCAGCTTCCTCGGGGCGGGTAGTGGTATCGATACGCAGTATTTT. This chain connects TRBV5-1 to TRBJ2-3; D is tentatively TRBD1 or TRBD2 (5 bases each). There are 17 residues in the CDR3. The V gene's germline CDR1 is SGHRS and CDR2 YFSETQ. Trimming pared 2 bases from V and 6 bases from J, leaving 22 bases between.

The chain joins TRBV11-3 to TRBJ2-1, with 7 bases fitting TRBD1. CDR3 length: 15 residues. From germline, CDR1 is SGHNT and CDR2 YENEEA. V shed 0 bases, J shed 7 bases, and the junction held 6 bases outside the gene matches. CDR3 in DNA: TGTGCCAGCAGCTTAGATAGGGGGCCTAGGAATGAGCAGTTCTTC. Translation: CASSLDRGPRNEQFF.

CDR3 DNA: TGCGCCAGCAGCTTGGCCGGGACAGGCGCTAATGAAAAACTGTTTTTT. Encoded protein: CASSLAGTGANEKLFF. This rearrangement joins TRBV5-1 to TRBJ1-4, with 8 positions matching TRBD1. V lost 0 bases to trimming and J lost 3 bases; unmatched junction nucleotides: 4. The germline V gene has CDR1 SGHRS and CDR2 YFSETQ. This CDR3 is 16 amino acids long.

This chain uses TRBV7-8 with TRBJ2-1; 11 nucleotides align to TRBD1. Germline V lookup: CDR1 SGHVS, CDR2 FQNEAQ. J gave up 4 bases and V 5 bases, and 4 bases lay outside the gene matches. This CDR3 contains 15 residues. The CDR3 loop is CASSNRDRGYNEQFF. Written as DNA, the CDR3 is TGTGCCAGCAGCAACCGGGACAGGGGGTACAATGAGCAGTTCTTC.

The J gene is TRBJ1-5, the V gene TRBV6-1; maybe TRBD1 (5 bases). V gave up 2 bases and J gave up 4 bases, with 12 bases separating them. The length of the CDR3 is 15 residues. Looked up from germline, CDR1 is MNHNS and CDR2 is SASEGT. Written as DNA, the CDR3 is TGTGCCAGCAGTGAAAGCGGACAAGTAAATCAGCCCCAGCATTTT. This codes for CASSESGQVNQPQHF.

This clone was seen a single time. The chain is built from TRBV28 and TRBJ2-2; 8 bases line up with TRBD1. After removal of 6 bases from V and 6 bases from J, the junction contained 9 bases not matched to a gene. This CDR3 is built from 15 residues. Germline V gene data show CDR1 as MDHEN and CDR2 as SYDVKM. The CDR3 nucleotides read TGTGCCAGCAGCCGTCGGACAGGGACGCCCGGGGAGCTGTTTTTT. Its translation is CASSRRTGTPGELFF.

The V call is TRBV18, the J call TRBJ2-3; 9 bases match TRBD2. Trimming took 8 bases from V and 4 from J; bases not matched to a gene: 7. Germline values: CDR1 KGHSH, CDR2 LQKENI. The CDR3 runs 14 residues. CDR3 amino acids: CASPGTSIADTQYF. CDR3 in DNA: TGTGCCAGCCCCGGGACTAGCATCGCAGATACGCAGTATTTT.

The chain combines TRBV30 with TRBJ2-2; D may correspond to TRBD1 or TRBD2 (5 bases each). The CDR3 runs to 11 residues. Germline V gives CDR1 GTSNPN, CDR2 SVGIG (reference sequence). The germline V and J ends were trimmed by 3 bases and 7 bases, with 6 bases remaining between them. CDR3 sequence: CAWRGDGELFF. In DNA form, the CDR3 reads TGTGCCTGGAGGGGGGACGGGGAGCTGTTTTTT.

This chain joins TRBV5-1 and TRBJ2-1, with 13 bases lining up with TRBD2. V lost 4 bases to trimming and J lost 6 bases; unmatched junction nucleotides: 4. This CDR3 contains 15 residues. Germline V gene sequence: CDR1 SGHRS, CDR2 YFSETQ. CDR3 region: CASSEGLAGINEQFF. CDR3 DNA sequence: TGCGCCAGCAGCGAGGGACTAGCGGGGATCAATGAGCAGTTCTTC.

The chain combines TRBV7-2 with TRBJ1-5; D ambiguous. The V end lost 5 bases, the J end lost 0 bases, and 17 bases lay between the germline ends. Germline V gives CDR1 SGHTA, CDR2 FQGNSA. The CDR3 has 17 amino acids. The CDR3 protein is CASSPWFDTYSNQPQHF. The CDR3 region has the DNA TGTGCCAGCAGCCCGTGGTTCGACACGTATAGCAATCAGCCCCAGCATTTT.

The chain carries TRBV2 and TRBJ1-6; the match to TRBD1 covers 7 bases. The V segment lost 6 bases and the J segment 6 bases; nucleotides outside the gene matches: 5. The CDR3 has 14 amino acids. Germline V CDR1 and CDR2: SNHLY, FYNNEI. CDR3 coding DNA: TGTGCCAGCAGGAGACAGGGAGTTAATTCACCCCTCCACTTT. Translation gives CASRRQGVNSPLHF.

This chain's CDR3 is CASSVHFGYTF. In nucleotides, the CDR3 is TGTGCCAGCAGCGTACATTTTGGCTACACCTTC. The chain joins TRBV6-1 to TRBJ1-2; D remains ambiguous. CDR3 size: 11 residues. V was clipped by 6 bases and J by 7 bases, with 9 bases between them. The germline gives CDR1 MNHNS, CDR2 SASEGT.